A single TCR beta chain is shown here with its context. Use of 60 Vbeta and 13 Jbeta primers characterized the PCR. Some clones are missing from TCRdb's copy, which holds only in-frame ones; the method was immunoSEQ multiplex PCR. This table has about 64,000 clones, 85% to 90% appearing once. CDR1 MGHRA and CDR2 YSYEKL come from the germline V gene. The germline V and J ends were trimmed by 0 bases and 2 bases, with 8 bases remaining between them. There are 14 residues in the CDR3. The sample comes from a study of cytomegalovirus exposure and HLA in healthy donors. The chain uses TRBV4-1 and TRBJ2-7, with D possibly TRBD1 on 6 matching bases. The TCR sequence derives from a female donor in good health and CMV-seronegative. Sample: PBMCs. CDR3 region: CASSQDRGTYEQYF. CDR3 nucleotide sequence: TGCGCCAGCAGCCAAGACAGGGGCACCTACGAGCAGTACTTC.